The present TCR beta chain was sequenced within a study of blood T cell repertoires in COVID-19. Looking at the study overall: The study drew acute and convalescent COVID-19 samples from the United States, Italy and Spain. PBMCs, B-cell-depleted T cells, or T cells were the source of the cDNA or gDNA that made up the material.

The V gene's germline CDR1 is SGHDT and CDR2 YYEEEE. The CDR3 loop spans 15 amino acids. V lost 1 base to trimming and J lost 2 bases, with 13 bases between them. Per the original data handling: How many nucleated cells were present was estimated from reference gene primer amplification. Here immunoSEQ multiplex PCR was the method, and the copy in TCRdb shows in-frame clones only, minus some. That table is the source of V, J and clone size, and D and trimming were worked out from the DNA. Of 100,000 or so clones listed, about 89% are singletons. Sequencing input: peripheral blood. V is TRBV5-6 and J is TRBJ2-7, with a tentative D call TRBD1 (5 bases). This clonotype was sampled from a woman aged 45-65 years in a cohort sampled during active COVID-19. In DNA, the CDR3 is TGTGCCAGCAGCTTGAGGGGCCCCAAAACCTACGAGCAGTACTTC. Translated: CASSLRGPKTYEQYF.